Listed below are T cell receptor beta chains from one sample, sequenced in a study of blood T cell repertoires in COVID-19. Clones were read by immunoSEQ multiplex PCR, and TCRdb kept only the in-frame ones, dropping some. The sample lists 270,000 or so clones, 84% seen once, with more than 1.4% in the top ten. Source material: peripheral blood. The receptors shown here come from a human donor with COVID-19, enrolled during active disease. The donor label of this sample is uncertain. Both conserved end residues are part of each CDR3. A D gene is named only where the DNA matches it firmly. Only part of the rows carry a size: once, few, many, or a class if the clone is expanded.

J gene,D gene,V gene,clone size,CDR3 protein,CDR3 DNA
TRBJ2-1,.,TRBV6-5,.,CASSYSYNEQFF,TGTGCCAGCAGTTATTCTTACAATGAGCAGTTCTTC
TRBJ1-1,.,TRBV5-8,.,CASTAGASENTEAFF,TGTGCCAGCACGGCTGGGGCTTCGGAGAACACTGAAGCTTTCTTT
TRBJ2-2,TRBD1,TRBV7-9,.,CASSLYGTGGEYTGELFF,TGTGCCAGCAGCTTATACGGGACAGGGGGCGAGTACACCGGGGAGCTGTTTTTT
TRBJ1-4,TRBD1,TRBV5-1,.,CASSLEGALNGGKLFF,TGCGCCAGCAGCTTGGAGGGGGCCCTGAATGGAGGAAAACTGTTTTTT
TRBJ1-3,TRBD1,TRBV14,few,CASSLIQGGLGNTIYF,TGTGCCAGCAGCCTTATACAAGGGGGCCTGGGAAACACCATATATTTT
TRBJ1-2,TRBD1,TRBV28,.,CASNRQGRASGYTF,TGTGCCAGCAACCGACAGGGCCGGGCGTCTGGCTACACCTTC
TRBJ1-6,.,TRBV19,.,CASSTGPSDSPLHF,TGTGCCAGTAGTACGGGGCCTAGCGATTCACCCCTCCACTTT
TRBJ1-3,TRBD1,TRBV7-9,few,CASSLTGYTIYF,TGTGCCAGCAGCCTGACAGGGTACACCATATATTTT
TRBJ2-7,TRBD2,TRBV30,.,CAWTSGSPAEQYF,TGTGCCTGGACTAGCGGGAGTCCGGCCGAGCAGTACTTC
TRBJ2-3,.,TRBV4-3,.,CASSQESVSTDTQYF,TGCGCCAGCAGCCAAGAATCGGTTAGCACAGATACGCAGTATTTT
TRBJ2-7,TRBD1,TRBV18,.,CASSPQGGGYEQYF,TGTGCCAGCTCACCACAAGGGGGCGGTTACGAGCAGTACTTC